This TCR beta chain was obtained from a study of response to subunit inactivated influenza vaccine. In regard to this clonotype: Its antigen remains unidentified.

Study results and caveats: Each seasonal flu vaccination may recruit only limited new T cells, authors suggested.

TCRdb re-derived calls from the RT-PCR reads in MiXCR, one entry per CDR3 protein. The repertoire holds roughly 790,000 distinct CDR3 sequences, with 21% as singletons. From germline, CDR1 is MGHDK and CDR2 SYGVNS. This CDR3 spans 16 amino acids. Trimming removed 4 bases at V and 0 bases at J, with 12 bases between. This TCR was recovered from a man in his fifties who received an inactivated influenza vaccine. V usage is TRBV25-1 and J usage is TRBJ1-4; no firm D call. Here the sequenced sample was PBMCs from blood, taken 5 days after vaccination. CDR3 amino acids: CASSVFGETTNEKLFF. In nucleotides, the CDR3 is TGTGCCAGCAGTGTGTTTGGGGAAACAACTAATGAAAAACTGTTTTTT.